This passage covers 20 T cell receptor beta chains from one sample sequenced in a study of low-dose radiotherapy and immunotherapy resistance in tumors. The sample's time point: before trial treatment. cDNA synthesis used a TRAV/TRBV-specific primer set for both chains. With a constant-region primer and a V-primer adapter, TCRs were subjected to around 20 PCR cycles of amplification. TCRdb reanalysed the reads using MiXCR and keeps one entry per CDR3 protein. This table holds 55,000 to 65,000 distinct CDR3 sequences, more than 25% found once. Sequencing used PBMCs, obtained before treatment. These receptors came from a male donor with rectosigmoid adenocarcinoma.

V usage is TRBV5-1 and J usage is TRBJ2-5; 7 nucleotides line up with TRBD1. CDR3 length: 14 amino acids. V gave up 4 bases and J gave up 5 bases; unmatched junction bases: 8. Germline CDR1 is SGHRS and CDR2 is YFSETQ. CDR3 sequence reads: CASSPTTGIETQYF. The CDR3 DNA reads TGCGCCAGCAGCCCAACGACAGGGATCGAGACCCAGTACTTC.

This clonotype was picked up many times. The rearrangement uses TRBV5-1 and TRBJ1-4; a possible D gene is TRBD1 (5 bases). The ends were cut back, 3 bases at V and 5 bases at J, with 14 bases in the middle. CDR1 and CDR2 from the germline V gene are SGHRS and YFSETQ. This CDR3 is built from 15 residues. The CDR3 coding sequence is TGCGCCAGCAGCTCTCAGGGAGTAGGGAATGAAAAACTGTTTTTT. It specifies CASSSQGVGNEKLFF. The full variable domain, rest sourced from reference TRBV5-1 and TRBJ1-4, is KAGVTQTPRYLIKTRGQQVTLSCSPISGHRSVSWYQQTPGQGLQFLFEYFSETQRNKGNFPGRFSGRQFSNSRSEMNVSTLELGDSALYLCASSSQGVGNEKLFFGSGTQLSVL.

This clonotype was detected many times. For the CDR3, the DNA is TGTGCCAGCAGCTTATTAGCATTAAGCTCCTACAATGAGCAGTTCTTC. Amino acids: CASSLLALSSYNEQFF. The chain joins TRBV7-2 to TRBJ2-1, with D unresolved. Germline CDR1 SGHTA, CDR2 FQGNSA. V lost 2 bases and J lost 0, with 11 bases in between. There are 16 residues in the CDR3.

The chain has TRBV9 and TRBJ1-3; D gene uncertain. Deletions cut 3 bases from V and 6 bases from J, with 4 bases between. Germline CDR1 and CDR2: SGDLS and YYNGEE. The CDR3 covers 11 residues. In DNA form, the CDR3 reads TGTGCCAGCAGCGCCCAAAACACCATATATTTT. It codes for CASSAQNTIYF.

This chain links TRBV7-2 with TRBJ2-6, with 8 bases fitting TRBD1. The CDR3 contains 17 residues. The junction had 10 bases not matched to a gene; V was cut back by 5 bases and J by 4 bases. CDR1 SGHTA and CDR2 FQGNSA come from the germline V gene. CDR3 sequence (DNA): TGTGCCAGCAGCGGCGGACAGGGTTTTGGCGGGGCCAACGTCCTGACTTTC. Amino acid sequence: CASSGGQGFGGANVLTF.

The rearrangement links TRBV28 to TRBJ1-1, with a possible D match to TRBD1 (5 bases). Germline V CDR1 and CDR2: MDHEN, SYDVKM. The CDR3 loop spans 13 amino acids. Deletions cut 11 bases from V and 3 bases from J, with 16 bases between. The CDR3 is CAGLQGGDTEAFF. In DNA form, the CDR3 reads TGTGCCGGTCTTCAGGGAGGGGACACTGAAGCTTTCTTT.

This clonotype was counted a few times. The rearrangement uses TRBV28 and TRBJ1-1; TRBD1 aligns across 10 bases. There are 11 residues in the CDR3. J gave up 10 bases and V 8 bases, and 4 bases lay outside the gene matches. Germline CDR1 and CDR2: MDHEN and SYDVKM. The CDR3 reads CASLRTGGAFF. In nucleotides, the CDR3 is TGTGCCAGCCTACGGACAGGGGGAGCTTTCTTT.

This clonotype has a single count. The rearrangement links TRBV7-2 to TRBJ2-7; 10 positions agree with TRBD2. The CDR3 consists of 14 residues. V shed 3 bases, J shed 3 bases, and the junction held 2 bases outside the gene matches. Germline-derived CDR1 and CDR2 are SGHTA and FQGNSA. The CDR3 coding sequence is TGTGCCAGCAGCTTTCCTAGCGGGAGCTACGAGCAGTACTTC. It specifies CASSFPSGSYEQYF.

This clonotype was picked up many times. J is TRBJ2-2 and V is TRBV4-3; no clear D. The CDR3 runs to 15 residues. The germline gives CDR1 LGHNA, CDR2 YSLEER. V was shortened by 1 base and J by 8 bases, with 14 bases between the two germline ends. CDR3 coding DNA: TGCGCCAGCAGCCAAGTGGCCCCTTTGGTGGGGGAGCTGTTTTTT. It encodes CASSQVAPLVGELFF.

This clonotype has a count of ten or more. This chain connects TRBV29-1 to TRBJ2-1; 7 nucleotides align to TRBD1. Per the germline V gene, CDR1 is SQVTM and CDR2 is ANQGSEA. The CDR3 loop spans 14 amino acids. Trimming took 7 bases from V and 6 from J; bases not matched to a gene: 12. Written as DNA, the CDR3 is TGCAGCGGCCGAAACAGGGGACGGGCCAATGAGCAGTTCTTC. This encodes CSGRNRGRANEQFF.

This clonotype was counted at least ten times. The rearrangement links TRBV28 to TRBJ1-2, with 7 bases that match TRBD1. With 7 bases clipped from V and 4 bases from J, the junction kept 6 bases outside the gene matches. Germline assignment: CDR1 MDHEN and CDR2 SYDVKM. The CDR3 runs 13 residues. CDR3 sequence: CASTLGQAYGYTF. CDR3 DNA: TGTGCCAGCACCCTTGGACAGGCCTATGGCTACACCTTC.

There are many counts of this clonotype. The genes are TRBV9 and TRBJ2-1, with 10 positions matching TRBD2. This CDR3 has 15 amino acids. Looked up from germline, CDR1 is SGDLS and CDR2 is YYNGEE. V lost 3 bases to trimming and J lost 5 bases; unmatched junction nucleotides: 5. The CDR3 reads CASSASGRGHNEQFF. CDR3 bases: TGTGCCAGCAGCGCGAGCGGGAGGGGCCACAATGAGCAGTTCTTC.

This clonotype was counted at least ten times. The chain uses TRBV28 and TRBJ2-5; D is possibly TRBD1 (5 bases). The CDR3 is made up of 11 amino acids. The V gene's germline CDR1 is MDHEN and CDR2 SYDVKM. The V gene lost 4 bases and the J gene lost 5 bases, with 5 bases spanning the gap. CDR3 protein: CASSSGETQYF. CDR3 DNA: TGTGCCAGCAGTTCAGGGGAGACCCAGTACTTC.

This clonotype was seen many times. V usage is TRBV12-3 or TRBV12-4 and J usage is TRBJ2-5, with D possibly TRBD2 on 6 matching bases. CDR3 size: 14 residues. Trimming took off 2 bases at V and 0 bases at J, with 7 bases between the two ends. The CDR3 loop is CASSLWGDQETQYF. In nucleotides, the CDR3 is TGTGCCAGCAGTTTATGGGGGGACCAAGAGACCCAGTACTTC.

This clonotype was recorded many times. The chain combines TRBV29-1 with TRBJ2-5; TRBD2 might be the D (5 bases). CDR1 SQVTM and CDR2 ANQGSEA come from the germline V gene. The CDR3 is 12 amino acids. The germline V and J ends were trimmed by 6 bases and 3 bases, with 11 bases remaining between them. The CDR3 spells CSVNAAEETQYF. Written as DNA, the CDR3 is TGCAGCGTCAACGCAGCGGAAGAGACCCAGTACTTC.

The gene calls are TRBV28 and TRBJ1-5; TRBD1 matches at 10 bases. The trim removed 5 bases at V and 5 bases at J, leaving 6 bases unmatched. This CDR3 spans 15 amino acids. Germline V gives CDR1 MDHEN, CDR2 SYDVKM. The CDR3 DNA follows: TGTGCCAGCAGTGAAGGGGACAGGGGACATCAGCCCCAGCATTTT. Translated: CASSEGDRGHQPQHF. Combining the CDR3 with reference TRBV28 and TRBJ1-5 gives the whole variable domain DVKVTQSSRYLVKRTGEKVFLECVQDMDHENMFWYRQDPGLGLRLIYFSYDVKMKEKGDIPEGYSVSREKKERFSLILESASTNQTSMYLCASSEGDRGHQPQHFGDGTRLSIL.

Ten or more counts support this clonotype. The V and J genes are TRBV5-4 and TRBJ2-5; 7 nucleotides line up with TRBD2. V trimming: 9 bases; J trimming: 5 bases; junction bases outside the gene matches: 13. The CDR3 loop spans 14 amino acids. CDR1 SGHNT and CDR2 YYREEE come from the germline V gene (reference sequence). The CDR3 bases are TGTGCCACTGGGACCATGGGGAGGGCGGAGACCCAGTACTTC. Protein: CATGTMGRAETQYF.

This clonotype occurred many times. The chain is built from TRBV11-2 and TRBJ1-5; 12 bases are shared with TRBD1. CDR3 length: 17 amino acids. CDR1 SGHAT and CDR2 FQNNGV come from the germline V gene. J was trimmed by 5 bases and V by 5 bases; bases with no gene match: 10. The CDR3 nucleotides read TGTGCCAGCAGCGCGGGACAGGGGGCGATGGGCCATCAGCCCCAGCATTTT. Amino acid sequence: CASSAGQGAMGHQPQHF.

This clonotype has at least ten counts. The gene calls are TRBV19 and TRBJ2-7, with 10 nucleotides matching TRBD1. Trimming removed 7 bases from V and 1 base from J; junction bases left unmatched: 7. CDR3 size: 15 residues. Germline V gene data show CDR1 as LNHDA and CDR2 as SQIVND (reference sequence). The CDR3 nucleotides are TGTGCCAGTACCCTGGGACAGGGGTATTCCTACGAGCAGTACTTC. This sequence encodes CASTLGQGYSYEQYF.

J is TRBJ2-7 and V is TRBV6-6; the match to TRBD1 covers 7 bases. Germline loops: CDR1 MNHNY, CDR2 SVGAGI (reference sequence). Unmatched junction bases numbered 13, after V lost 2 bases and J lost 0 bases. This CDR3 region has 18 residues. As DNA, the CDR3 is TGTGCCAGCAGTTACCGGTTCTTTTCACAGGGGAGCTCCTACGAGCAGTACTTC. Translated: CASSYRFFSQGSSYEQYF.